The text below deals with one TCR beta chain. Its target is unknown. This entry belongs to a study of cytomegalovirus exposure and HLA in healthy donors. General study points: Later work associated roughly 15,000 TCR beta sequences with HLA alleles at 0.05 false discovery rate. Evidence from a later analysis indicated that most CMV-associated TCR beta chains looked HLA-restricted.

Trimming removed 2 bases at V and 4 bases at J, with 11 bases between. Germline-derived CDR1 and CDR2 are SNHLY and FYNNEI. The CDR3 covers 14 residues. 13 Jbeta primers and 60 Vbeta primers were used for the PCR. Sequenced by immunoSEQ multiplex PCR; TCRdb stores in-frame clones only, minus some. Counted here are roughly 200,000 clones, about 82% occurring once; the ten biggest clones make up 2.9%. The TCR sequence derives from a young man in good health and CMV-seronegative. The genes are TRBV2 and TRBJ1-2; D may be TRBD1 (5 bases). Sequencing was done on a sample of PBMCs. This chain's CDR3 is CASSERGGGYGYTF. CDR3 DNA sequence: TGTGCCAGCAGTGAAAGGGGCGGGGGCTATGGCTACACCTTC.